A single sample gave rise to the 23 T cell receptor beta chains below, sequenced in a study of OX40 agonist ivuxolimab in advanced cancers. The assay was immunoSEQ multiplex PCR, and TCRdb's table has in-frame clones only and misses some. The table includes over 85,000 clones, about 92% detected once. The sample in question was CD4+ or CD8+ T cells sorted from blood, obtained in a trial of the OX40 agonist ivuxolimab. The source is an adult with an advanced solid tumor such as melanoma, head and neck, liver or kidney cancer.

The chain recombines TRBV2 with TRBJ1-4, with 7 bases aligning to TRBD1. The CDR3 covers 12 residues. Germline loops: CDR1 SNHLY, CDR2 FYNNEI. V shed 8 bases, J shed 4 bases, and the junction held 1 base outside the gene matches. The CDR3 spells CASGTVNEKLFF. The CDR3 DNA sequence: TGTGCCAGCGGGACAGTTAATGAAAAACTGTTTTTT.

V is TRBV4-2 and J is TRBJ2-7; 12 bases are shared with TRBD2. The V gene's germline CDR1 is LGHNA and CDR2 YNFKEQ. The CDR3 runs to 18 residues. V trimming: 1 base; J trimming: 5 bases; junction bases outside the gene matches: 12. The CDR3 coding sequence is TGTGCCAGCAGCCAAGGGGCCGGGAGGACTAGCGGGGCTCACGAGCAGTACTTC. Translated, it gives CASSQGAGRTSGAHEQYF.

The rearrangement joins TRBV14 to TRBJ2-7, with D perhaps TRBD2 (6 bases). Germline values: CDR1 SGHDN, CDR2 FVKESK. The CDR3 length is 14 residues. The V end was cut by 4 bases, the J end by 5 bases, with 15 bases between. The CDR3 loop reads CASSRVGGLDEQYF. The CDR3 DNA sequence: TGTGCCAGCAGCCGGGTGGGGGGTCTCGACGAGCAGTACTTC.

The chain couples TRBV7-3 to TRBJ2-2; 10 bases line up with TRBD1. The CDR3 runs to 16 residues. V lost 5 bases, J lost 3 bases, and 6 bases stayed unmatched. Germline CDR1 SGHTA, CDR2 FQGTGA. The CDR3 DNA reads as TGTGCCAGCAGCCTGCGACAGGGGGCCGACACCGGGGAGCTGTTTTTT. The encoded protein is CASSLRQGADTGELFF.

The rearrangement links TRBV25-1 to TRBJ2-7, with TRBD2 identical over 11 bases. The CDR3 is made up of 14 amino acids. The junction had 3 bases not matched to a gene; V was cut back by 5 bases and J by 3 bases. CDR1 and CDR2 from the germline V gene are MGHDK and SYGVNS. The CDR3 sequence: CASSLAGGLYEQYF. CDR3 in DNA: TGTGCCAGCAGTTTAGCGGGAGGGCTCTACGAGCAGTACTTC.

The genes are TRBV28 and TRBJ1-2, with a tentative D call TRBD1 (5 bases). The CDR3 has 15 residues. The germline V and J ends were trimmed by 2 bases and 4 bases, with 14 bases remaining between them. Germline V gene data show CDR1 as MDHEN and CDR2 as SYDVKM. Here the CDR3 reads CASSLIGDQFYGYTF. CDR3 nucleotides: TGTGCCAGCAGTTTAATAGGGGACCAATTCTATGGCTACACCTTC.

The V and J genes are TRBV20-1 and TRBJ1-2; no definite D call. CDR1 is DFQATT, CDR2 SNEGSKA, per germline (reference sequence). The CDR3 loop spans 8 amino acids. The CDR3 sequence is CSRRGYTF. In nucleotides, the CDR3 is TGCAGCCGGAGAGGCTACACCTTC.

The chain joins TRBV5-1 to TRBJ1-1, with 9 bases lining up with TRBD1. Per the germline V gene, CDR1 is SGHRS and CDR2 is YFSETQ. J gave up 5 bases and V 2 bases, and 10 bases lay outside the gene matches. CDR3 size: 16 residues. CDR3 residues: CASSFITGGMGTEAFF. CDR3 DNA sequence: TGCGCCAGCAGCTTTATTACAGGGGGCATGGGTACTGAAGCTTTCTTT.

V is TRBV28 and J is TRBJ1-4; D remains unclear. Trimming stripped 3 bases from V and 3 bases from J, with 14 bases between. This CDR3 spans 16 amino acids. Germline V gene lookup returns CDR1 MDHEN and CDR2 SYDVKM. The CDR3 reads CASSLAGRASNEKLFF. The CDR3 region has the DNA TGTGCCAGCAGTTTGGCGGGAAGGGCTTCTAATGAAAAACTGTTTTTT.

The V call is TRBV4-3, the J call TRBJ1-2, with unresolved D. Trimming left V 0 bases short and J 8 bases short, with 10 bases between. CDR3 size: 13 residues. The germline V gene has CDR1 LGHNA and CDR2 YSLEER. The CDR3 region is CASSQDPGRGYTF. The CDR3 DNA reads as TGCGCCAGCAGCCAAGATCCAGGACGAGGCTACACCTTC.

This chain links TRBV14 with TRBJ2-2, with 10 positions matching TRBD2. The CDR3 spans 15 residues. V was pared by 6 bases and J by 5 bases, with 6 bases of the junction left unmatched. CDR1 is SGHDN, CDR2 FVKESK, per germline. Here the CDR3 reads CASRSSGSNTGELFF. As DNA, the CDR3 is TGTGCCAGCAGGTCTAGCGGGAGCAATACCGGGGAGCTGTTTTTT.

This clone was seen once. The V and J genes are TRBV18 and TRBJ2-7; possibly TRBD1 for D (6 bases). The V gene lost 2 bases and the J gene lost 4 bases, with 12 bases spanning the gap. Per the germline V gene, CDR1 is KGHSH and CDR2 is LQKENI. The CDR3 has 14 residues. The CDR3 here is CASSPGRQGYEQYF. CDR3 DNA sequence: TGTGCCAGCTCACCAGGTAGGCAGGGGTACGAGCAGTACTTC.

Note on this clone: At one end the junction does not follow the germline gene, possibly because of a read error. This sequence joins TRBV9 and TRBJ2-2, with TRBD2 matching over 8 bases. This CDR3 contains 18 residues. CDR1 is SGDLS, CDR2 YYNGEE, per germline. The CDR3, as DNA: TGTGCCAGCAGCGTAAAAGCCAGCGGGAGAGTCTACGCGGACGGGGTGATTTTT. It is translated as CASSVKASGRVYADGVIF.

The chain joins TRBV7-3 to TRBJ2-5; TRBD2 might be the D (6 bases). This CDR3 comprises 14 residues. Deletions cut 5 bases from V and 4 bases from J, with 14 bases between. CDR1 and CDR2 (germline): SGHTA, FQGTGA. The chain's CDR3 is CASSPLSGSETQYF. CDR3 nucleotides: TGTGCCAGCAGCCCCCTTAGCGGATCAGAGACCCAGTACTTC. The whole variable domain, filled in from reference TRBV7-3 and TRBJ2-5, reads GAGVSQTPSNKVTEKGKYVELRCDPISGHTALYWYRQSLGQGPEFLIYFQGTGAADDSGLPNDRFFAVRPEGSVSTLKIQRTERGDSAVYLCASSPLSGSETQYFGPGTRLLVL.

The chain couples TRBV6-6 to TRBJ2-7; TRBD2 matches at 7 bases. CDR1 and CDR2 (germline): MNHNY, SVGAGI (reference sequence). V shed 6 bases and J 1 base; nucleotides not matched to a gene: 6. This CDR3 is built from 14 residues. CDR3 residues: CASRLARQSYEQYF. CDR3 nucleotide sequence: TGTGCCAGCAGACTAGCGCGCCAGTCCTACGAGCAGTACTTC.

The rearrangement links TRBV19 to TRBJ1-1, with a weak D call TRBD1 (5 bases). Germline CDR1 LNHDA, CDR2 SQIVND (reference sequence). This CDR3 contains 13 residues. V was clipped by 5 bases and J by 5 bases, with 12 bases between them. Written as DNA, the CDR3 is TGTGCCAGTAGTCCCAGGGTTTGGACTGAAGCTTTCTTT. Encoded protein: CASSPRVWTEAFF.

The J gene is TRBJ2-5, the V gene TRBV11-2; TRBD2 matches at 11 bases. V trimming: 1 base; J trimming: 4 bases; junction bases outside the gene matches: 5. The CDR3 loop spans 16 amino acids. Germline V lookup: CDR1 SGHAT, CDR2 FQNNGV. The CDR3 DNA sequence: TGTGCCAGCAGCTTAGCCAGGCTAGCGGGAGGAGAGACCCAGTACTTC. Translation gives CASSLARLAGGETQYF.

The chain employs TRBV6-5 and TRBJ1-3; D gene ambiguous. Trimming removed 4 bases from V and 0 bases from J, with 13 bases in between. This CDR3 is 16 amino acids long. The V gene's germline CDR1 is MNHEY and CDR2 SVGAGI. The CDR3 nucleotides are TGTGCCAGCAGTTCCGTCGGAGAGTTCTCTGGAAACACCATATATTTT. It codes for CASSSVGEFSGNTIYF.

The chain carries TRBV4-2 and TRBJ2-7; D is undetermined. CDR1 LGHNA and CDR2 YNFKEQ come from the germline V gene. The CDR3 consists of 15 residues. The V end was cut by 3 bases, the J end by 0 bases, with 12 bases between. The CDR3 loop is CASSQNPESSYEQYF. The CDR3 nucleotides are TGTGCCAGCAGCCAGAACCCGGAGAGCTCCTACGAGCAGTACTTC.

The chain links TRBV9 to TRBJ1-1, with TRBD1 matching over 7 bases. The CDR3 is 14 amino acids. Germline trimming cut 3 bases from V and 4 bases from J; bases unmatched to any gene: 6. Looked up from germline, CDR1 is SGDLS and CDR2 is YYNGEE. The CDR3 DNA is TGTGCCAGCAGCGCCCTTACAGGGGCCACTGAAGCTTTCTTT. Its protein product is CASSALTGATEAFF.

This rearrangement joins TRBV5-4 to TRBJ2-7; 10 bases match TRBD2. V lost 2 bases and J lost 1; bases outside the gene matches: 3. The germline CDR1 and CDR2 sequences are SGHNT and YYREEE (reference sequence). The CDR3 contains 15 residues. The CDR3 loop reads CASSFPTSGSYEQYF. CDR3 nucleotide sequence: TGTGCCAGCAGCTTCCCGACTAGCGGGTCCTACGAGCAGTACTTC.

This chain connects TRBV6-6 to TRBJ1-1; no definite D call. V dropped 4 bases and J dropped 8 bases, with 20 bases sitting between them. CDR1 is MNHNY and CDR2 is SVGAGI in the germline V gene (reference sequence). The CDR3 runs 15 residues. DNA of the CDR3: TGTGCCAGCAGTTGGCCCGGCAGGCCCCGCAGGGAAGCTTTCTTT. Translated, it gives CASSWPGRPRREAFF.

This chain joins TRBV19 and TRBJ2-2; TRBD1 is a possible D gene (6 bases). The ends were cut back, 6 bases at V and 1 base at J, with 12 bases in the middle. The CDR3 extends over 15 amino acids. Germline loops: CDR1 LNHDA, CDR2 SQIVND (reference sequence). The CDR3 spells CASSYRVGNTGELFF. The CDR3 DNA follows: TGTGCCAGTAGCTACAGGGTAGGGAACACCGGGGAGCTGTTTTTT.